The 17 T cell receptor beta chains in this list originate from one sample, sequenced in a study of cytomegalovirus exposure and HLA in healthy donors. The PCR was carried out with 60 Vbeta primers and 13 Jbeta primers. Sequencing was performed with immunoSEQ multiplex PCR; in TCRdb, only in-frame clones are kept and a portion is missing. The sample consists of around 190,000 clones, around 88% of them appearing once. Sequenced sample: PBMCs. The receptors here all came from a woman aged 30 to 39 in good health and CMV-seronegative.

The rearrangement links TRBV5-1 to TRBJ2-7, with 8 bases that match TRBD2. CDR3 size: 15 residues. The V gene end was trimmed by 3 bases and the J gene end by 0 bases; junction bases not matched to a gene: 5. Germline V gene sequence: CDR1 SGHRS, CDR2 YFSETQ. The CDR3 DNA follows: TGCGCCAGCAGCTCATTAGCGGGGAGCTCCTACGAGCAGTACTTC. Protein product: CASSSLAGSSYEQYF.

This rearrangement joins TRBV2 to TRBJ2-1; D unresolved. Germline V CDR1 and CDR2: SNHLY, FYNNEI. Deletions cut 4 bases from V and 10 bases from J, with 14 bases between. The CDR3 sequence is 13 residues long. The chain's CDR3 is CASSVDVRGEQFF. The CDR3 nucleotides are TGTGCCAGCAGTGTAGATGTGAGAGGAGAGCAGTTCTTC.

This sequence joins TRBV5-1 and TRBJ1-5; 7 bases agree with TRBD1. The germline V gene has CDR1 SGHRS and CDR2 YFSETQ. Trimming took 0 bases from V and 5 from J; bases not matched to a gene: 5. CDR3 length: 15 residues. The CDR3 loop reads CASSLEGAAHQPQHF. CDR3 sequence (DNA): TGCGCCAGCAGCTTGGAGGGGGCAGCCCATCAGCCCCAGCATTTT.

This chain joins TRBV2 and TRBJ2-7; 8 positions match TRBD2. V gave up 7 bases and J gave up 2 bases; unmatched junction bases: 7. This CDR3 is built from 14 residues. Germline CDR1 and CDR2: SNHLY and FYNNEI. In DNA, the CDR3 is TGTGCCAGCACCACGGGACTAGGGACCTACGAGCAGTACTTC. As protein: CASTTGLGTYEQYF.

This sequence joins TRBV28 and TRBJ1-2; D is unresolved. The CDR3 loop spans 15 amino acids. The V end was cut by 2 bases, the J end by 13 bases, with 23 bases between. CDR1 and CDR2 (germline): MDHEN, SYDVKM. This CDR3 is CASSLPRILAPRATF. CDR3 bases: TGTGCCAGCAGTTTACCGCGGATCCTGGCGCCCCGAGCCACCTTC.

V is TRBV5-6 and J is TRBJ2-5; 12 nucleotides match TRBD2. Per the germline V gene, CDR1 is SGHDT and CDR2 is YYEEEE. After removal of 4 bases from V and 5 bases from J, the junction contained 6 bases not matched to a gene. CDR3 size: 15 residues. The CDR3 region is CASSPSGGAGETQYF. CDR3 coding DNA: TGTGCCAGCAGCCCTAGCGGGGGGGCCGGTGAGACCCAGTACTTC.

V usage is TRBV6-5 and J usage is TRBJ2-1, with D maybe TRBD1 (6 bases). This CDR3 comprises 14 residues. Looked up from germline, CDR1 is MNHEY and CDR2 is SVGAGI. V lost 3 bases, J lost 10 bases, and 16 bases lay in between. The CDR3 protein is CASSYLDRGGEQFF. CDR3 coding DNA: TGTGCCAGCAGTTATCTGGACAGAGGTGGAGAGCAGTTCTTC.

V gene TRBV5-1 combines with J gene TRBJ2-7; weak D call: TRBD2 (5 bases). The germline CDR1 and CDR2 sequences are SGHRS and YFSETQ. The CDR3 runs 15 residues. The V end lost 0 bases, the J end lost 0 bases, and 10 bases lay between the germline ends. CDR3 loop: CASSLDPGSSYEQYF. DNA of the CDR3: TGCGCCAGCAGCTTGGACCCGGGGAGCTCCTACGAGCAGTACTTC.

The rearrangement links TRBV6-4 to TRBJ1-5; 7 bases are shared with TRBD1. Germline V CDR1 and CDR2: MRHNA, SNTAGT. This CDR3 comprises 16 residues. Trimming cost V 6 bases and J 3 bases; bases outside gene matches: 11. CDR3 amino acids: CASRILQGNYNQPQHF. The CDR3 DNA reads as TGTGCCAGCAGAATTCTACAGGGGAACTACAATCAGCCCCAGCATTTT.

This clone was seen a single time. This chain joins TRBV7-8 and TRBJ2-2; 8 bases match TRBD2. Germline V lookup: CDR1 SGHVS, CDR2 FQNEAQ. V gave up 3 bases and J gave up 5 bases; unmatched junction bases: 8. This CDR3 contains 16 residues. The CDR3, as DNA: TGTGCCAGCAGCTTTCCCCGGGGGGGCCGGACCGGGGAGCTGTTTTTT. Amino acid sequence: CASSFPRGGRTGELFF.

The V and J genes are TRBV6-1 and TRBJ2-5, with 8 bases that match TRBD2. J lost 2 bases, V lost 2 bases, and 7 bases had no gene match. This CDR3 spans 16 amino acids. Germline V gene sequence: CDR1 MNHNS, CDR2 SASEGT. This CDR3 reads CASSERISGKQETQYF. The CDR3 DNA follows: TGTGCCAGCAGTGAAAGGATTAGCGGGAAACAAGAGACCCAGTACTTC.

V and J are TRBV7-9 and TRBJ1-2; the D gene is possibly TRBD1 (6 bases). CDR1 SEHNR and CDR2 FQNEAQ come from the germline V gene (reference sequence). This CDR3 comprises 15 residues. The V and J ends lost 5 bases and 0 bases respectively, with 13 bases between them. The CDR3, as DNA: TGTGCCAGCAGCCCCTGGACAGAAGCTAACTATGGCTACACCTTC. Residues: CASSPWTEANYGYTF. The whole variable domain, filled in from reference TRBV7-9 and TRBJ1-2, reads DTGVSQNPRHKITKRGQNVTFRCDPISEHNRLYWYRQTLGQGPEFLTYFQNEAQLEKSRLLSDRFSAERPKGSFSTLEIQRTEQGDSAMYLCASSPWTEANYGYTFGSGTRLTVV.

Regarding this clone: The sample has other DNA sequences that encode this CDR3 too. This rearrangement joins TRBV18 to TRBJ1-4; D remains ambiguous. The CDR3 loop spans 16 amino acids. CDR1 and CDR2 from the germline V gene are KGHSH and LQKENI. Trimming cost V 3 bases and J 0 bases, with 11 bases left between them. The CDR3 bases are TGTGCCAGCTCACCCCAACAAGGAGCAACTAATGAAAAACTGTTTTTT. It specifies CASSPQQGATNEKLFF. Full variable domain (rest looked up from reference TRBV18 and TRBJ1-4): NAGVMQNPRHLVRRRGQEARLRCSPMKGHSHVYWYRQLPEEGLKFMVYLQKENIIDESGMPKERFSAEFPKEGPSILRIQQVVRGDSAAYFCASSPQQGATNEKLFFGSGTQLSVL.

V and J are TRBV4-1 and TRBJ2-1, with 9 bases lining up with TRBD2. CDR3 length equals 18 residues. V lost 1 base, J lost 8 bases, and 15 bases stayed unmatched. CDR1 is MGHRA and CDR2 is YSYEKL in the germline V gene. For the CDR3, the DNA is TGCGCCAGCAGCCAAGTTGAGCGGGGGGCCACCTGGTTCGATGAGCAGTTCTTC. Residues: CASSQVERGATWFDEQFF.

The rearrangement links TRBV9 to TRBJ2-1, with 10 bases fitting TRBD2. The CDR3 has 15 amino acids. After removal of 4 bases from V and 5 bases from J, the junction contained 6 bases not matched to a gene. Germline V gene lookup returns CDR1 SGDLS and CDR2 YYNGEE. CDR3 bases: TGTGCCAGCAGCCCCGGAGCGGGAGGGGACAATGAGCAGTTCTTC. This gives the protein CASSPGAGGDNEQFF.

V is TRBV6-6 and J is TRBJ2-7; D may be TRBD2 (5 bases). CDR1 and CDR2 from the germline V gene are MNHNY and SVGAGI (reference sequence). The CDR3 spans 15 residues. V was shortened by 4 bases and J by 0 bases, with 13 bases between the two germline ends. This chain's CDR3 is CASSSLRGASYEQYF. Written as DNA, the CDR3 is TGTGCCAGCAGTTCACTCCGGGGAGCCTCCTACGAGCAGTACTTC.

The J gene is TRBJ2-5, the V gene TRBV5-1; tentative D call: TRBD2 (6 bases). Trimming stripped 4 bases from V and 2 bases from J, with 12 bases between. The CDR3 has 14 residues. Germline V gene data show CDR1 as SGHRS and CDR2 as YFSETQ. This CDR3 reads CASSGGTPQETQYF. CDR3 nucleotide sequence: TGCGCCAGCAGCGGGGGGACTCCTCAAGAGACCCAGTACTTC.